This T cell receptor beta chain derives from a study of patients and donors after allogeneic stem cell transplantation. Germline loops: CDR1 SGHRS, CDR2 YFSETQ. Trimming shortened V by 0 bases and J by 5 bases, and 11 bases separated the two germline ends. The CDR3 is 14 residues long. This clonotype was observed at least ten times. One entry per CDR3 protein results from TCRdb running MiXCR on the RT-PCR reads. The sample shows more than 75,000 distinct CDR3 sequences, approximately 5.2% of them seen only once. This receptor was identified in a human donor who was either an allogeneic HSCT recipient or a stem cell or donor lymphocyte infusion donor (not recorded which). It is not recorded whose cells these are; they may come from a transplant donor. This chain connects TRBV5-1 to TRBJ2-5; no clear D gene. Sequencing input: blood, either unsorted or a sorted T cell fraction (not recorded which). The CDR3 loop is CASSLVPGAETQYF. The DNA of the CDR3 is TGCGCCAGCAGCTTGGTTCCGGGTGCGGAGACCCAGTACTTC.